This T cell receptor gamma chain stems from a study of intestinal T cells in coeliac disease (dated by TCRdb to about 2020). About the full investigation: Coeliac patients were much younger than controls, with mean ages of around 15 versus 50 years in the TRG cohort. Duodenal biopsies from ten or so coeliac disease patients and ten or so non-coeliac controls were included in the TCR-delta (TRD) cohort. A second, larger TCR-gamma (TRG) cohort included duodenal biopsies from a few dozen coeliac disease patients and under 25 non-coeliac controls.

In the case of this clone: Its antigen remains unidentified. Nothing much larger sits one base from this clone, and base qualities are not available.

Beyond this particular receptor, the publication reports: It was not possible to tell repeated CDR3 amino acid sequences apart from PCR duplicates. In training, clustering based on TRD kmers put all 22 biopsies in the right class, and the reported leave-one-out accuracy was 85% to 95%. TRG clustering correctly classified 51 of 54 biopsies (about 94%), with a reported leave-one-out accuracy of around 90%. Coeliac and control groups differed significantly in age, although an age-split analysis did not yield significant classification. FFPE-derived DNA was found to be relatively degraded, and loss of a proportion of TCR sequences in each sample was likely caused by this degradation.

Library creation used multiplex PCR. For sequencing, an Ion Torrent PGM was employed. TRG repertoires were amplified from approximately 220 ng of biopsy DNA with the LymphoTrack kit, in which Illumina adapters are carried by the primers. After purification with AMPure XP beads and quantification on a 2100 Bioanalyzer, the TRG amplicons were pooled in equimolar amounts. TRG libraries were sequenced on an Ion PGM instrument. The authors' pipeline ran thus. Reads in which more than 10% of nucleotides fell below the per-patient third-quartile quality score were removed with FastX. Reads were aligned with IMGT/HighV-QUEST to assign V, D and J genes, identify CDR3 regions and assess functionality. After the sequences were translated into amino acids, every sequence predicted to be non-functional was thrown out. CDR3s were broken into kmers both with and without positional annotation, kmer frequencies were analysed by PCA, and samples were clustered using each of the 1023 combinations of PCs 1-10. Leave-one-out cross-validation was used to validate the classification, with parameters re-optimised on the remaining samples in each round. Shannon diversity was computed with the vegan R package from repeated random subsamples equal to the lowest read count. In TCRdb, clones were called once more from the public reads by CATT, and rows of identical DNA were later combined. The V and J calls shown here were made by TCRdb, not taken from the authors' results. A total of 850 to 1,000 gamma-chain clones appear in this sample, 48% of them only once. The leading ten clones occupy 16% of the sample.

Measured from the cysteine to the phenylalanine, the CDR3 is 14 residues long. The read is trimmed to its CDR3 DNA, 42 bases read in frame from base 1. Trimming accounts for 12 bases at V and 0 bases at J, while the number of junction bases matched to no gene is 10. From a lookup of the germline V gene (reference sequence), CDR1 and CDR2 are VTNTFY and YDVSTARD. For each case, genomic DNA was isolated from ten 5-um FFPE scrolls with the QIAamp DNA FFPE tissue kit. Classification of coeliac disease based on the TCR repertoire was tested using fully anonymised formalin-fixed paraffin-embedded duodenal biopsies that were surplus to diagnostic needs.

The sequenced material came from a duodenal biopsy. The rearranged segments are TRGV3 and TRGJP1. The TCR was taken from a human donor with celiac disease. In nucleotide form, the sequence is TGTGCCCACCCCAATTATACCACTGGTTGGTTCAAGATATTT. Translated, this is CAHPNYTTGWFKIF.